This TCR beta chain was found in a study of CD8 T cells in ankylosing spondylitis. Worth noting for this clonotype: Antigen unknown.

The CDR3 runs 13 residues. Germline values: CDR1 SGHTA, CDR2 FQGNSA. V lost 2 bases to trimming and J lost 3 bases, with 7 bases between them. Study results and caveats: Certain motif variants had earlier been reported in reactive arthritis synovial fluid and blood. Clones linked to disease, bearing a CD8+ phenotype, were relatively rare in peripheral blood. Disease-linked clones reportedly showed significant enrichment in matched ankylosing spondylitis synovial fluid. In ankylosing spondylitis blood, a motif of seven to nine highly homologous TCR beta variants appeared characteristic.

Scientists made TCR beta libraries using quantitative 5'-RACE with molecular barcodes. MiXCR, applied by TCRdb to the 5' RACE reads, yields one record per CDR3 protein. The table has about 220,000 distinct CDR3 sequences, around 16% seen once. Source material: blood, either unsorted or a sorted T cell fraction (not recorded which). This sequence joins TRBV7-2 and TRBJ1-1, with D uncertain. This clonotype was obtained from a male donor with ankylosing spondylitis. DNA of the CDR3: TGTGCCAGCAGCTTATATGAGTACACTGAAGCTTTCTTT. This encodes CASSLYEYTEAFF.